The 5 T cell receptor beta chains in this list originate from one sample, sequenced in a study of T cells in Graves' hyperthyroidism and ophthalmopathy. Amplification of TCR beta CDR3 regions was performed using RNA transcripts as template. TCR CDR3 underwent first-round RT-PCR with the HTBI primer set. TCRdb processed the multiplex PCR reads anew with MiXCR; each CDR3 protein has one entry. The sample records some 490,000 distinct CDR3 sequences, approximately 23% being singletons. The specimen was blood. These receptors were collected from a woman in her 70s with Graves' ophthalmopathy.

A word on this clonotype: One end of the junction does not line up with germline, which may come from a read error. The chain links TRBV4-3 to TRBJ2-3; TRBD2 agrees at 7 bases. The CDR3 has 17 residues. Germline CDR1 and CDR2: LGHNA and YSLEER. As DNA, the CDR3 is TGCGCCGGCAGCCAGGCCGTACTAGCGCCCCTCACAGATACGCAGTATTTT. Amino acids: CAGSQAVLAPLTDTQYF.

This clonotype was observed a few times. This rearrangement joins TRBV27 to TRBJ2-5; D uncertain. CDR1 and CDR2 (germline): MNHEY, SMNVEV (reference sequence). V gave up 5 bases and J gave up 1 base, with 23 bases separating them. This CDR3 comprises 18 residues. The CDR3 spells CASSPRSNLLNFQETQYF. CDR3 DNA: TGTGCCAGCAGTCCACGATCCAACCTGCTAAATTTCCAAGAGACCCAGTACTTC.

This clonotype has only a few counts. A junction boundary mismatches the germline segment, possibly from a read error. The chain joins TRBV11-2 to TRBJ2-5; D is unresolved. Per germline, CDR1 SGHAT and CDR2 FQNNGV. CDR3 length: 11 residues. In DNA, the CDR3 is TGTGCCAGCAGCTTTTTAGAGACCCGGTACTTC. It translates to CASSFLETRYF.

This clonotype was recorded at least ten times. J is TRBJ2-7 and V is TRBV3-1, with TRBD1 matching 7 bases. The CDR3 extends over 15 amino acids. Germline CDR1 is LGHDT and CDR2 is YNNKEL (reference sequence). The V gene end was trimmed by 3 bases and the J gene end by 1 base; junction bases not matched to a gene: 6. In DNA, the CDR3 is TGTGCCAGCAGCCAGACTGACAGGGAGTCCTACGAGCAGTACTTC. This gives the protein CASSQTDRESYEQYF.

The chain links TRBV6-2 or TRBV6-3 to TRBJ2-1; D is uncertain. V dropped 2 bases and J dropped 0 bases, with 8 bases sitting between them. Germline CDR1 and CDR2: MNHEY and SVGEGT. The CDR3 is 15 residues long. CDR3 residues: CASSYRGPSYNEQFF. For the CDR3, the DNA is TGTGCCAGCAGTTACCGAGGTCCCTCCTACAATGAGCAGTTCTTC.